This T cell receptor beta chain was retrieved from a study of blood T cell repertoires in COVID-19. Across the study: COVID-19 samples collected from the United States, Italy and Spain covered acute and convalescent phases. The cDNA or gDNA used as material had been derived from T cells, B-cell-depleted T cells, or PBMCs.

Unmatched junction bases numbered 8, after V lost 3 bases and J lost 3 bases. The V gene's germline CDR1 is SGDLS and CDR2 YYNGEE. The CDR3 sequence is 15 residues long. By frequency in the sample, this clone is medium-sized. As handled by the study authors: Amplified reference gene primers provided the basis for estimating nucleated cell counts. Method: immunoSEQ multiplex PCR; TCRdb's copy keeps in-frame clones and lacks some. That table is the source of V, J and clone size, and D and trimming were worked out from the DNA. The table includes 50,000 to 75,000 clones, under 80% detected once. This clonotype originated in a human donor in a cohort sampled during active COVID-19. Material: peripheral blood. J is TRBJ2-5 and V is TRBV9, with TRBD2 identical over 7 bases. The CDR3 region is CASSAPAGVEETQYF. CDR3 DNA: TGTGCCAGCAGCGCCCCTGCGGGGGTAGAAGAGACCCAGTACTTC.